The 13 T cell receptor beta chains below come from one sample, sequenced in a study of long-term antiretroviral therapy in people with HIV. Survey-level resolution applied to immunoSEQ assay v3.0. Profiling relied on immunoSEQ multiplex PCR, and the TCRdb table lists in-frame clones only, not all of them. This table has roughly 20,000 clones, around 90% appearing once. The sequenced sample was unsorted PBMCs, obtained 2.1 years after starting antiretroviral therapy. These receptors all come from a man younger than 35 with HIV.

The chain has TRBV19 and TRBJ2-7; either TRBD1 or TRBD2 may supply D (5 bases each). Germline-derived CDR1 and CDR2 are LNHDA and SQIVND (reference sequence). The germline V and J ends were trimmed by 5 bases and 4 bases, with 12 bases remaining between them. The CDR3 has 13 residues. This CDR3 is CASSPWGNYEQYF. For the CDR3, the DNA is TGTGCCAGTAGTCCCTGGGGGAATTACGAGCAGTACTTC.

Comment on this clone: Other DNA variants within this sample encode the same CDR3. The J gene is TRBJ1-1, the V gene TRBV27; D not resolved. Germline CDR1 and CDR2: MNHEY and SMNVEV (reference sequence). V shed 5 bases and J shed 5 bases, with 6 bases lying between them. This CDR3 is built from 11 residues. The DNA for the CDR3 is TGTGCCAGCAGTAAAGGTACTGAAGCTTTCTTT. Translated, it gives CASSKGTEAFF.

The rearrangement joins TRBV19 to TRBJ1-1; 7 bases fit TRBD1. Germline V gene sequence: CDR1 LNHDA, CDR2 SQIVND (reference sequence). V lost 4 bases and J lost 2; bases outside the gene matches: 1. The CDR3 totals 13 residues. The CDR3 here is CASSRTGNTEAFF. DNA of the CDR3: TGTGCCAGTAGTAGGACAGGAAACACTGAAGCTTTCTTT.

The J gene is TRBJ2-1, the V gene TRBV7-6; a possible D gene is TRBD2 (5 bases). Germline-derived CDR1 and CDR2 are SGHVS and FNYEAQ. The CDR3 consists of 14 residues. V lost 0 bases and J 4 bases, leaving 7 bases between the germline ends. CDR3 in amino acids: CASSLAGAYNEQFF. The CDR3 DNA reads TGTGCCAGCAGCTTAGCGGGAGCTTACAATGAGCAGTTCTTC.

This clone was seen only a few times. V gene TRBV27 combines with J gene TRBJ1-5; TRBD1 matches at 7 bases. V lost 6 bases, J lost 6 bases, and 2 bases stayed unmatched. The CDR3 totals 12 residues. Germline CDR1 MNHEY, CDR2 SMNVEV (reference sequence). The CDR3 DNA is TGTGCCAGCAGGACAGGGAGTCAGCCCCAGCATTTT. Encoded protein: CASRTGSQPQHF.

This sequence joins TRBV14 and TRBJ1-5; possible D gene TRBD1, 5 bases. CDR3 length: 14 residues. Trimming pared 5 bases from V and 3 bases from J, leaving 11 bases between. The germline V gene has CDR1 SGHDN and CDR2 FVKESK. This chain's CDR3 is CASSFRESNQPQHF. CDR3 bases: TGTGCCAGCAGCTTCAGGGAATCCAATCAGCCCCAGCATTTT.

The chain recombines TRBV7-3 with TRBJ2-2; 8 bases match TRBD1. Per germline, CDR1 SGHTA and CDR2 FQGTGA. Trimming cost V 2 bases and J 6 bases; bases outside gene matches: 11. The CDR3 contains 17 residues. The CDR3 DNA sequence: TGTGCCAGCAGCTTAGGGGGACAGGCACCCCCTTCCGGGGAGCTGTTTTTT. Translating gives CASSLGGQAPPSGELFF. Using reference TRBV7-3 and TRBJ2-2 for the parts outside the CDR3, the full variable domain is GAGVSQTPSNKVTEKGKYVELRCDPISGHTALYWYRQSLGQGPEFLIYFQGTGAADDSGLPNDRFFAVRPEGSVSTLKIQRTERGDSAVYLCASSLGGQAPPSGELFFGEGSRLTVL.

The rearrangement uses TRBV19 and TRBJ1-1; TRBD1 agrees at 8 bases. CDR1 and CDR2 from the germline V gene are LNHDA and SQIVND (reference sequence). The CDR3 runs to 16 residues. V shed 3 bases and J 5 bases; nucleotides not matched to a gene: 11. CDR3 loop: CASSIPGGTGGTEAFF. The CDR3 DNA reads TGTGCCAGTAGTATCCCGGGGGGGACAGGAGGTACTGAAGCTTTCTTT. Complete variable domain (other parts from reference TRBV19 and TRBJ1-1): DGGITQSPKYLFRKEGQNVTLSCEQNLNHDAMYWYRQDPGQGLRLIYYSQIVNDFQKGDIAEGYSVSREKKESFPLTVTSAQKNPTAFYLCASSIPGGTGGTEAFFGQGTRLTVV.

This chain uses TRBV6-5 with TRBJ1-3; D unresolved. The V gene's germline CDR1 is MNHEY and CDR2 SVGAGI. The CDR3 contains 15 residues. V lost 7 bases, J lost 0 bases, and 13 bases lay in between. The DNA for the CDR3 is TGTGCCAGCATCGGTCCTCTATACTCTGGAAACACCATATATTTT. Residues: CASIGPLYSGNTIYF.

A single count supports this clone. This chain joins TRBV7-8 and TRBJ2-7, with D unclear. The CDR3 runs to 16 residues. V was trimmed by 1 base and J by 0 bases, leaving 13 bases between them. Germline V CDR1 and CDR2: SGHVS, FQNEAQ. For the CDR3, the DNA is TGTGCCAGCAGCTTAGGTGGGATCCTCAGCTCCTACGAGCAGTACTTC. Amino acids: CASSLGGILSSYEQYF.

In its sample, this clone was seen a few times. The CDR3 region has the DNA TGTGCCAGCAGTTCCCCGGGACAGGCCTACGAGCAGTACTTC. Translating it yields CASSSPGQAYEQYF. The J gene is TRBJ2-7, the V gene TRBV27, with TRBD1 matching 8 bases. V gave up 4 bases and J gave up 2 bases; unmatched junction bases: 4. Germline lookup yields CDR1 MNHEY and CDR2 SMNVEV (reference sequence). The CDR3 has 14 amino acids.

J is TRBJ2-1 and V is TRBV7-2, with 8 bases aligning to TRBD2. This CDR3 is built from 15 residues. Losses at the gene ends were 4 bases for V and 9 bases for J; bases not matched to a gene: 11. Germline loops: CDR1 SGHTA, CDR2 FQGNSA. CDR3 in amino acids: CASSYRAGAGGEQFF. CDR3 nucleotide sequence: TGTGCCAGCAGCTATAGAGCGGGGGCTGGCGGTGAGCAGTTCTTC.

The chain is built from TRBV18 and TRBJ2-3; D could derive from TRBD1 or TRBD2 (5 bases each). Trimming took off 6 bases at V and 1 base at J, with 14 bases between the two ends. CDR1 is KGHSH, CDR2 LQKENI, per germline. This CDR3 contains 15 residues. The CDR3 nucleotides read TGTGCCAGCTCGGGGACCAACGACCGCACAGATACGCAGTATTTT. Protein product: CASSGTNDRTDTQYF.